The 31 T cell receptor beta chains listed next were all sequenced from one sample in a study of cytotoxic CD8 clonotypes in ibrutinib-treated CLL. The table came from immunoSEQ multiplex PCR; TCRdb's copy has only in-frame clones and leaves some out. The sample has approximately 130,000 clones; under 90% are singletons. The sample in question was PBMCs, obtained after 24 months of ibrutinib treatment. The receptors stem from a human donor with chronic lymphocytic leukemia.

The chain employs TRBV11-2 and TRBJ2-6; no reliable D call. The CDR3 is made up of 16 amino acids. Germline loops: CDR1 SGHAT, CDR2 FQNNGV. Deletions cut 1 base from V and 3 bases from J, with 10 bases between. This chain's CDR3 is CASSLGMKSGANVLTF. The DNA for the CDR3 is TGTGCCAGCAGCTTAGGGATGAAGAGTGGGGCCAACGTCCTGACTTTC.

V usage is TRBV7-2 and J usage is TRBJ1-1; D is ambiguous. The CDR3 loop spans 14 amino acids. Trimming removed 2 bases at V and 1 base at J, with 8 bases between. Germline CDR1 SGHTA, CDR2 FQGNSA. The CDR3 reads CASSLSIGNTEAFF. The CDR3 bases are TGTGCCAGCAGCTTAAGTATTGGGAACACTGAAGCTTTCTTT.

This clone was observed a few times. V gene TRBV5-4 combines with J gene TRBJ2-7; D unresolved. Trimming shortened V by 0 bases and J by 6 bases, and 10 bases separated the two germline ends. The CDR3 is 13 amino acids. The germline V gene encodes CDR1 SGHNT and CDR2 YYREEE (reference sequence). This CDR3 reads CASSLGLTGEQYF. CDR3 DNA sequence: TGTGCCAGCAGCTTGGGACTCACCGGCGAGCAGTACTTC.

The chain uses TRBV7-9 and TRBJ2-7; 7 positions agree with TRBD1. The J segment lost 3 bases and the V segment lost 2 bases, leaving 13 bases of the junction unmatched. Germline V gene lookup returns CDR1 SEHNR and CDR2 FQNEAQ (reference sequence). The CDR3 runs to 17 residues. CDR3 sequence: CASSLLGFQGQNYEQYF. The CDR3, as DNA: TGTGCCAGCAGCTTATTGGGGTTCCAGGGACAGAACTACGAGCAGTACTTC.

This rearrangement joins TRBV6-1 to TRBJ2-7, with TRBD1 as a possible D gene (5 bases). CDR3 length: 12 residues. Trimming pared 4 bases from V and 5 bases from J, leaving 9 bases between. Germline CDR1 and CDR2: MNHNS and SASEGT. DNA of the CDR3: TGTGCCAGCAGTGCCGACAGCCACGAGCAGTACTTC. Amino acid sequence: CASSADSHEQYF.

The chain combines TRBV10-1 with TRBJ2-1; no definite D call. The CDR3 extends over 16 amino acids. Trimming pared 4 bases from V and 5 bases from J, leaving 18 bases between. Germline CDR1 and CDR2: WNHNN and SYGVQD (reference sequence). CDR3 coding DNA: TGCGCCAGCAGTGTTCACGGCCGCGGTAGGAACAATGAGCAGTTCTTC. This encodes CASSVHGRGRNNEQFF.

In its sample, this clone is medium-sized. This sequence joins TRBV7-9 and TRBJ2-7, with 7 positions matching TRBD1. The junction had 12 bases not matched to a gene; V was cut back by 5 bases and J by 5 bases. This CDR3 region has 15 residues. Per the germline V gene, CDR1 is SEHNR and CDR2 is FQNEAQ (reference sequence). The CDR3 protein is CASSPNPTGVHEQYF. CDR3 DNA sequence: TGTGCCAGCAGCCCCAATCCCACAGGGGTCCACGAGCAGTACTTC.

The rearrangement links TRBV7-3 to TRBJ2-7, with 7 bases matching TRBD1. The germline V gene encodes CDR1 SGHTA and CDR2 FQGTGA. After removal of 4 bases from V and 6 bases from J, the junction contained 6 bases not matched to a gene. The CDR3 covers 13 residues. CDR3 bases: TGTGCCAGCAGCTCTATGACAGGGTCCGAGCAGTACTTC. Its translation: CASSSMTGSEQYF. The full variable domain, rest sourced from reference TRBV7-3 and TRBJ2-7, is GAGVSQTPSNKVTEKGKYVELRCDPISGHTALYWYRQSLGQGPEFLIYFQGTGAADDSGLPNDRFFAVRPEGSVSTLKIQRTERGDSAVYLCASSSMTGSEQYFGPGTRLTVT.

Only one count was recorded for this clone. The chain employs TRBV28 and TRBJ1-5, with D maybe TRBD1 (5 bases). The CDR3 extends over 12 amino acids. Germline CDR1 MDHEN, CDR2 SYDVKM. V was shortened by 7 bases and J by 6 bases, with 10 bases between the two germline ends. The CDR3 nucleotides are TGTGCCAGCATGGGGGGAGGTCAGCCCCAGCATTTT. As protein: CASMGGGQPQHF. Combining the CDR3 with reference TRBV28 and TRBJ1-5 gives the whole variable domain DVKVTQSSRYLVKRTGEKVFLECVQDMDHENMFWYRQDPGLGLRLIYFSYDVKMKEKGDIPEGYSVSREKKERFSLILESASTNQTSMYLCASMGGGQPQHFGDGTRLSIL.

The chain uses TRBV6-5 and TRBJ1-1; the match to TRBD1 covers 7 bases. The CDR3 is 12 residues long. CDR1 MNHEY and CDR2 SVGAGI come from the germline V gene. With V trimmed by 2 bases and J by 8 bases, 2 bases remained unmatched. Written as DNA, the CDR3 is TGTGCCAGCAGTTACAGGGACAGAGAAGCTTTCTTT. This codes for CASSYRDREAFF.

V gene TRBV28 combines with J gene TRBJ2-7; TRBD2 matches 11 bases. The germline V gene encodes CDR1 MDHEN and CDR2 SYDVKM. The trim removed 5 bases at V and 2 bases at J, leaving 5 bases unmatched. The CDR3 is 15 amino acids. CDR3 loop: CASSRHSGGAYEQYF. In DNA form, the CDR3 reads TGTGCCAGCAGTCGCCATAGCGGGGGGGCCTACGAGCAGTACTTC.

V gene TRBV18 combines with J gene TRBJ2-7; TRBD2 agrees at 12 bases. CDR3 length: 16 amino acids. Germline V gene lookup returns CDR1 KGHSH and CDR2 LQKENI. With V trimmed by 6 bases and J by 3 bases, 9 bases remained unmatched. CDR3 sequence: CASSQSPSGGGYEQYF. CDR3 coding DNA: TGTGCCAGCTCCCAAAGCCCTAGCGGGGGGGGCTACGAGCAGTACTTC.

V and J are TRBV15 and TRBJ2-1, with TRBD2 matching 10 bases. Germline loops: CDR1 LNHNV, CDR2 YYDKDF (reference sequence). After removal of 1 base from V and 7 bases from J, the junction contained 4 bases not matched to a gene. The CDR3 contains 15 residues. CDR3 amino acids: CATSRGLAGENEQFF. The DNA for the CDR3 is TGTGCCACCAGCAGAGGTCTAGCGGGGGAAAATGAGCAGTTCTTC.

This clone was observed once. V gene TRBV28 combines with J gene TRBJ2-5, with 7 positions matching TRBD1. V was clipped by 6 bases and J by 2 bases; unmatched bases: 6. Per the germline V gene, CDR1 is MDHEN and CDR2 is SYDVKM. The CDR3 runs to 14 residues. DNA of the CDR3: TGTGCCAGCAGCCCACCGGGACAGCAAGAGACCCAGTACTTC. Its translation: CASSPPGQQETQYF.

This chain links TRBV7-6 with TRBJ2-7; D not certain. The CDR3 runs to 13 residues. Germline V gives CDR1 SGHVS, CDR2 FNYEAQ. V shed 0 bases and J shed 6 bases, with 9 bases lying between them. The CDR3 spells CASSLAARAEQYF. Here the CDR3 DNA reads TGTGCCAGCAGCTTAGCTGCCCGCGCCGAGCAGTACTTC.

The chain is built from TRBV9 and TRBJ1-2, with D tentatively TRBD1 (6 bases). Germline values: CDR1 SGDLS, CDR2 YYNGEE. With 3 bases removed from V and 2 bases from J, the gap between germline ends came to 11 bases. The CDR3 is 14 amino acids. CDR3 sequence reads: CASSEKTGNYGYTF. DNA of the CDR3: TGTGCCAGCAGCGAAAAGACAGGCAACTATGGCTACACCTTC.

The CDR3 DNA follows: TGTGCCAGCAGCCAGCGCAGGGGGTTCGGGGAGCTGTTTTTT. Protein sequence: CASSQRRGFGELFF. The genes are TRBV5-4 and TRBJ2-2; 7 nucleotides line up with TRBD1. The CDR3 is made up of 14 amino acids. Trimming took 4 bases from V and 7 from J; bases not matched to a gene: 7. Germline V gives CDR1 SGHNT, CDR2 YYREEE (reference sequence). The full variable domain, in which reference TRBV5-4 and TRBJ2-2 provide the parts outside the CDR3, is ETGVTQSPTHLIKTRGQQVTLRCSSQSGHNTVSWYQQALGQGPQFIFQYYREEENGRGNFPPRFSGLQFPNYSSELNVNALELDDSALYLCASSQRRGFGELFFGEGSRLTVL.

A remark on this clone: Compared with germline, one end of the junction differs, possibly owing to a read error. The J gene is TRBJ1-2, the V gene TRBV19; 7 bases are a match to TRBD1. Germline V gene lookup returns CDR1 LNHDA and CDR2 SQIVND (reference sequence). The CDR3 consists of 14 residues. This CDR3 is CASSIRGTVYRYTF. CDR3 nucleotide sequence: TGTGCCAGTAGTATCAGGGGGACAGTCTATCGCTACACCTTC. Full variable domain (remainder filled in from reference TRBV19 and TRBJ1-2): DGGITQSPKYLFRKEGQNVTLSCEQNLNHDAMYWYRQDPGQGLRLIYYSQIVNDFQKGDIAEGYSVSREKKESFPLTVTSAQKNPTAFYLCASSIRGTVYRYTFGSGTRLTVV.

CDR3 sequence (DNA): TGTGCCAGTAGTAACAGGCGGCCCTCTGGCTACACCTTC. It encodes CASSNRRPSGYTF. The genes are TRBV19 and TRBJ1-2; possible D gene TRBD1, 5 bases. V was clipped by 4 bases and J by 7 bases, with 13 bases between them. Per the germline V gene, CDR1 is LNHDA and CDR2 is SQIVND (reference sequence). The CDR3 covers 13 residues.

V usage is TRBV7-8 and J usage is TRBJ2-1; D possibly matches TRBD1 or TRBD2 (6 bases each). Germline V gives CDR1 SGHVS, CDR2 FQNEAQ. V shed 2 bases and J shed 3 bases, with 20 bases lying between them. The CDR3 has 18 residues. CDR3 in DNA: TGTGCCAGCAGCTTACGGGGAGGCAGGGGCCTCCTCTACAATGAGCAGTTCTTC. This codes for CASSLRGGRGLLYNEQFF.

The chain uses TRBV2 and TRBJ2-1, with TRBD2 identical over 14 bases. The J segment lost 6 bases and the V segment lost 8 bases, leaving 6 bases of the junction unmatched. The CDR3 is 15 amino acids. Germline CDR1 is SNHLY and CDR2 is FYNNEI. DNA of the CDR3: TGTGCCAGCGAATTGGGACTAGCGGGGGCCAATGAGCAGTTCTTC. This translates into CASELGLAGANEQFF.

This clone is a singleton in its sample. The chain joins TRBV6-1 to TRBJ2-1; 8 nucleotides match TRBD1. This CDR3 region has 15 residues. The V gene end was trimmed by 4 bases and the J gene end by 7 bases; junction bases not matched to a gene: 9. Germline CDR1 is MNHNS and CDR2 is SASEGT. For the CDR3, the DNA is TGTGCCAGCAGTGCCCTGACAGGGGTCATGAATGAGCAGTTCTTC. It encodes CASSALTGVMNEQFF.

CDR3 DNA sequence: TGTGCCAGTAGTATCTACTGGACAGGGGCCTACGAGCAGTACTTC. Protein sequence: CASSIYWTGAYEQYF. The chain employs TRBV19 and TRBJ2-7; 9 nucleotides line up with TRBD1. In germline, CDR1 is LNHDA, CDR2 SQIVND (reference sequence). V was pared by 3 bases and J by 2 bases, with 5 bases of the junction left unmatched. This CDR3 contains 15 residues.

This chain connects TRBV5-4 to TRBJ1-3; no clear D gene. Germline CDR1 SGHNT, CDR2 YYREEE (reference sequence). The CDR3 contains 14 residues. Trimming removed 7 bases from V and 0 bases from J, with 11 bases in between. The CDR3 nucleotides read TGTGCCAGCCGTCAATCAACCTCTGGAAACACCATATATTTT. Amino acids: CASRQSTSGNTIYF. The whole variable domain, remainder taken from reference TRBV5-4 and TRBJ1-3, is ETGVTQSPTHLIKTRGQQVTLRCSSQSGHNTVSWYQQALGQGPQFIFQYYREEENGRGNFPPRFSGLQFPNYSSELNVNALELDDSALYLCASRQSTSGNTIYFGEGSWLTVV.

V and J are TRBV28 and TRBJ2-1; possible D gene TRBD1, 6 bases. V gave up 3 bases and J gave up 14 bases, with 14 bases separating them. CDR3 length: 12 amino acids. The germline CDR1 and CDR2 sequences are MDHEN and SYDVKM. CDR3 sequence reads: CASSLMGRQEFF. The DNA for the CDR3 is TGTGCCAGCAGTTTGATGGGGCGACAGGAGTTCTTC. Supplemented by reference TRBV28 and TRBJ2-1, the full variable domain reads DVKVTQSSRYLVKRTGEKVFLECVQDMDHENMFWYRQDPGLGLRLIYFSYDVKMKEKGDIPEGYSVSREKKERFSLILESASTNQTSMYLCASSLMGRQEFFGPGTRLTVL.

V gene TRBV11-1 combines with J gene TRBJ2-1; 8 bases are shared with TRBD2. The germline V gene has CDR1 SGHAT and CDR2 FQDESV (reference sequence). With 5 bases clipped from V and 9 bases from J, the junction kept 12 bases outside the gene matches. The CDR3 covers 15 residues. CDR3 DNA: TGTGCCAGCAGCCGCCCGGGAGGGGCGAGGGGTGAGCAGTTCTTC. Translated: CASSRPGGARGEQFF.

The chain is built from TRBV7-2 and TRBJ2-3; no definite D call. In germline, CDR1 is SGHTA, CDR2 FQGNSA. This CDR3 region has 12 residues. Trimming removed 6 bases from V and 0 bases from J, with 4 bases in between. CDR3 loop: CASRPSTDTQYF. The CDR3 region has the DNA TGTGCCAGCAGGCCTAGCACAGATACGCAGTATTTT.

The gene calls are TRBV5-8 and TRBJ1-1; weak D call: TRBD1 (5 bases). The germline CDR1 and CDR2 sequences are SGHTS and YDEGEE. V dropped 2 bases and J dropped 8 bases, with 16 bases sitting between them. The CDR3 is 14 residues long. CDR3 DNA: TGTGCCAGCAGCTTAGGATGGGGCGCCGGGGAAGCTTTCTTT. Translated: CASSLGWGAGEAFF. The full variable domain, completed using reference TRBV5-8 and TRBJ1-1, is EAGVTQSPTHLIKTRGQQATLRCSPISGHTSVYWYQQALGLGLQFLLWYDEGEERNRGNFPPRFSGRQFPNYSSELNVNALELEDSALYLCASSLGWGAGEAFFGQGTRLTVV.

The chain has TRBV5-1 and TRBJ2-7; no clear D gene. Germline-derived CDR1 and CDR2 are SGHRS and YFSETQ. The CDR3 has 13 residues. V lost 1 base to trimming and J lost 4 bases, with 9 bases between them. This chain's CDR3 is CASSLTVKYEQYF. The CDR3 DNA reads as TGCGCCAGCAGCTTGACAGTGAAGTACGAGCAGTACTTC.

This clone was seen a single time. The V gene is TRBV6-5, the J gene TRBJ2-2; 7 nucleotides line up with TRBD1. V was pared by 5 bases and J by 6 bases, with 3 bases of the junction left unmatched. Germline-derived CDR1 and CDR2 are MNHEY and SVGAGI. The CDR3 length is 13 residues. As DNA, the CDR3 is TGTGCCAGCAGTAATACAGGGGCCGGGGAGCTGTTTTTT. It is translated as CASSNTGAGELFF.

In its sample, this clone was seen once. The CDR3 nucleotides are TGTGCCAGCTCACCATCCCGGGCAGGGTCTGGAAACACCATATATTTT. Translating it yields CASSPSRAGSGNTIYF. The chain combines TRBV18 with TRBJ1-3; D might be TRBD1 (5 bases). The germline gives CDR1 KGHSH, CDR2 LQKENI. The CDR3 runs 16 residues. Trimming removed 2 bases at V and 1 base at J, with 12 bases between. Full variable domain (outside the CDR3, taken from reference TRBV18 and TRBJ1-3): NAGVMQNPRHLVRRRGQEARLRCSPMKGHSHVYWYRQLPEEGLKFMVYLQKENIIDESGMPKERFSAEFPKEGPSILRIQQVVRGDSAAYFCASSPSRAGSGNTIYFGEGSWLTVV.